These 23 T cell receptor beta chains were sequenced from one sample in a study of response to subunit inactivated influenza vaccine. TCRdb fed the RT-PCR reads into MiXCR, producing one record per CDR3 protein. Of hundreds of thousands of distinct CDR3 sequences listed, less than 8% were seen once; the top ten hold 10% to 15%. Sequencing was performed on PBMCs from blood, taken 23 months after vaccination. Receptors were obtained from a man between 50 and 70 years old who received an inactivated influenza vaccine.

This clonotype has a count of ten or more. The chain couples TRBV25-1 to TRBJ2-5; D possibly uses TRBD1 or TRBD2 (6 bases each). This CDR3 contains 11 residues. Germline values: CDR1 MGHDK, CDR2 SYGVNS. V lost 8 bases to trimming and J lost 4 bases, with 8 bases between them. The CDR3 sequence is CASGGRETQYF. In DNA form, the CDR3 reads TGTGCCAGCGGGGGGCGAGAGACCCAGTACTTC.

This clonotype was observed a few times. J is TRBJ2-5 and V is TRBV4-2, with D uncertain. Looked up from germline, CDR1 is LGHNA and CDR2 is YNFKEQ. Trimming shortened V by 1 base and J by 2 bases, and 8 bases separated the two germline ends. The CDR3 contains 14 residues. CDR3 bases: TGTGCCAGCAGCCAAGGAACAAGACAAGAGACCCAGTACTTC. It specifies CASSQGTRQETQYF.

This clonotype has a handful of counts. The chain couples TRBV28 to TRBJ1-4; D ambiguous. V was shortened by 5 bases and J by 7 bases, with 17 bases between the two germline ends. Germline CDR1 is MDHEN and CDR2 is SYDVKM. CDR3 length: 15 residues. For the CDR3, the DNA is TGTGCCAGCAGTATCTCAGGCCAATTGGGTGAAAAACTGTTTTTT. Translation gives CASSISGQLGEKLFF.

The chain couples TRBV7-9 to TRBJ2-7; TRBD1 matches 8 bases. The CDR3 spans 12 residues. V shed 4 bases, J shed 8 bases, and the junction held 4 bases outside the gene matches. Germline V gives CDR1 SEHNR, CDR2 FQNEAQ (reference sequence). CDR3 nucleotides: TGTGCCAGCAGCTCGGACAGGGAAAAGCAGTACTTC. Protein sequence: CASSSDREKQYF.

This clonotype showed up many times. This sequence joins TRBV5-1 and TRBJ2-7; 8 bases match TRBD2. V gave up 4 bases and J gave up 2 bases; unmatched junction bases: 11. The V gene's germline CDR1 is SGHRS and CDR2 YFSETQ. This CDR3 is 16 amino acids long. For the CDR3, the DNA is TGCGCCAGCAGCCTGCGGAGTAGCGGGATACCCTACGAGCAGTACTTC. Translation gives CASSLRSSGIPYEQYF.

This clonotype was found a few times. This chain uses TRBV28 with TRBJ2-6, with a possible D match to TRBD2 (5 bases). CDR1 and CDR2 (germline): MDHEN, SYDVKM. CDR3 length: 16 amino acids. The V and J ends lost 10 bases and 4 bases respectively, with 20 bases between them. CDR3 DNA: TGTGCCACCCGTTTGAGGGAAATGGACGGGGCCAACGTCCTGACTTTC. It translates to CATRLREMDGANVLTF.

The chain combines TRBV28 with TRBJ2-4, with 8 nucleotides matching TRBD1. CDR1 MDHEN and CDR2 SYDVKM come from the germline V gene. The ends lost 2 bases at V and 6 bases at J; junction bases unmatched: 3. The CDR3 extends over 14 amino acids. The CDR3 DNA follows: TGTGCCAGCAGTTTAGGCCAGGGGGCAAACATTCAGTACTTC. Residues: CASSLGQGANIQYF.

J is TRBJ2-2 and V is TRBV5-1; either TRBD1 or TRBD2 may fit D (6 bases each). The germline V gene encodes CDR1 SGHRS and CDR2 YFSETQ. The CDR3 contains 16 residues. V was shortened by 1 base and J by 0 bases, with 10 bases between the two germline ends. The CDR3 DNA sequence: TGCGCCAGCAGCTTGACCGGGGGCGCGAACACCGGGGAGCTGTTTTTT. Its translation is CASSLTGGANTGELFF.

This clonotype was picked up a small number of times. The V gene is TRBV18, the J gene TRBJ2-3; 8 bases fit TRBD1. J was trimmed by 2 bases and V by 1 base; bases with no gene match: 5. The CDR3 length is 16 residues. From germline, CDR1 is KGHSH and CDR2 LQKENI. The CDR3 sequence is CASSPQTGVVTDTQYF. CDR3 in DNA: TGTGCCAGCTCACCACAGACAGGGGTAGTCACAGATACGCAGTATTTT.

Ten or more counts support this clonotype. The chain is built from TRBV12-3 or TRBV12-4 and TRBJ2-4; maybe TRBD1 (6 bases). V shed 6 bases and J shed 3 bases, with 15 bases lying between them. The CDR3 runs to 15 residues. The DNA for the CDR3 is TGTGCCAGCAGCCCAGAGGACAGAGGCAAAAACATTCAGTACTTC. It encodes CASSPEDRGKNIQYF.

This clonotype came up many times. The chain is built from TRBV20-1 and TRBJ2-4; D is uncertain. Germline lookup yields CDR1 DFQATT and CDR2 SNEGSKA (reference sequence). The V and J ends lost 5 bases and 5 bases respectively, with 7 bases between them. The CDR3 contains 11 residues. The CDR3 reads CSAFRENIQYF. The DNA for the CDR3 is TGCAGTGCTTTTCGAGAAAACATTCAGTACTTC.

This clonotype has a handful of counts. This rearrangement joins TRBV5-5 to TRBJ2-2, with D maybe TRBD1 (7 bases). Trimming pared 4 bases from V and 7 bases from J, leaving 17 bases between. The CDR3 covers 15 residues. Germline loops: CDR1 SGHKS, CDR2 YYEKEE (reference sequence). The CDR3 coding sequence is TGTGCCAGCAGCCACCTAGACAGGGACTTCGGGGAGCTGTTTTTT. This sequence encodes CASSHLDRDFGELFF.

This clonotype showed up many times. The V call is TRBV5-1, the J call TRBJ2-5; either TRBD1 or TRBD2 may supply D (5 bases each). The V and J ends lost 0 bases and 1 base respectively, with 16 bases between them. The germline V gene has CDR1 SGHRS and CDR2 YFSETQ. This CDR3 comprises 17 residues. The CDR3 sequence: CASSLGGRSQGQETQYF. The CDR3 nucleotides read TGCGCCAGCAGCTTGGGGGGGAGATCCCAGGGCCAAGAGACCCAGTACTTC.

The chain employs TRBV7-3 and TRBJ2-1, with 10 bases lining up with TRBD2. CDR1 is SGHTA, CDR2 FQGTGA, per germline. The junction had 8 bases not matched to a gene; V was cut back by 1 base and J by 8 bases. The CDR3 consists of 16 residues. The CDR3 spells CASSLRSGRAGDEQFF. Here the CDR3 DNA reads TGTGCCAGCAGCTTAAGGAGCGGGAGGGCCGGGGATGAGCAGTTCTTC.

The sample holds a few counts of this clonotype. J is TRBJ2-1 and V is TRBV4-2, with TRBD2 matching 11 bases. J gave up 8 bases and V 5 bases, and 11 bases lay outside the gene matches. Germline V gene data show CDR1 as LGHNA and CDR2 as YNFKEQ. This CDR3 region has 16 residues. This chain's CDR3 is CASSKLLAGEGDEQFF. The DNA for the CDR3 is TGTGCCAGCAGCAAATTACTAGCGGGGGAAGGAGATGAGCAGTTCTTC.

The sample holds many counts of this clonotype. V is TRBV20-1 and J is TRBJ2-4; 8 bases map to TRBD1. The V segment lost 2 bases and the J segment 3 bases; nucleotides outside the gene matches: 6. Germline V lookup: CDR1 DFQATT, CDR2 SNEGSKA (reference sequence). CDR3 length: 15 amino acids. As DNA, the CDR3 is TGCAGTGCTAGACCCCAGGGGGCTAGCAAAAACATTCAGTACTTC. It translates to CSARPQGASKNIQYF.

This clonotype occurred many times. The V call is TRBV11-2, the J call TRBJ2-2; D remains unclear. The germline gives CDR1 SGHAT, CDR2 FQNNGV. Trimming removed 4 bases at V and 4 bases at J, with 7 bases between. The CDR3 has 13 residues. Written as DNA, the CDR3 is TGTGCCAGCAGCTACTTGGTCACCGGGGAGCTGTTTTTT. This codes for CASSYLVTGELFF.

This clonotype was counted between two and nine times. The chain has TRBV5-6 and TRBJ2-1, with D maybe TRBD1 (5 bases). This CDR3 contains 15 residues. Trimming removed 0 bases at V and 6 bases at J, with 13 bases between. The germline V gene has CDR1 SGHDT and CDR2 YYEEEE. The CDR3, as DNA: TGTGCCAGCAGCTTGGTTCCAGGGAATAGCAATGAGCAGTTCTTC. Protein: CASSLVPGNSNEQFF.

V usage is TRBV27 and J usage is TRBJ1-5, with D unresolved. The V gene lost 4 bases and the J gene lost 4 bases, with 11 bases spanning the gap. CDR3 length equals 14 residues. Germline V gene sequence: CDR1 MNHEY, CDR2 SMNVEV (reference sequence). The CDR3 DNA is TGTGCCAGCAGTTCCCTGGGGAGTAATCAGCCCCAGCATTTT. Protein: CASSSLGSNQPQHF.

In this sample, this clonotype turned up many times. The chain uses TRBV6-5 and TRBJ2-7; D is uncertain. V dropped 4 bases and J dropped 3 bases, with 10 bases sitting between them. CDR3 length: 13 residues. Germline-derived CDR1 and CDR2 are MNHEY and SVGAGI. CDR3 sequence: CASSWSTYYEQYF. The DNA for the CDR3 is TGTGCCAGCAGTTGGAGCACATACTACGAGCAGTACTTC.

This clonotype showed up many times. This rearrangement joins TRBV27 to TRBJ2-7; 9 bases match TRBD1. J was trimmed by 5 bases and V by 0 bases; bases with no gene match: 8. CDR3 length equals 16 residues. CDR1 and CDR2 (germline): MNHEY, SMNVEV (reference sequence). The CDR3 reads CASSLSSWTGVDEQYF. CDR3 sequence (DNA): TGTGCCAGCAGTTTATCGTCGTGGACAGGGGTTGACGAGCAGTACTTC.

The CDR3 DNA is TGTGCCAGCAGCTTAAGTTTTAGGGAGACCCAGTACTTC. Protein: CASSLSFRETQYF. This chain uses TRBV7-2 with TRBJ2-5; D not certain. The CDR3 is 13 residues long. V dropped 2 bases and J dropped 5 bases, with 9 bases sitting between them. Looked up from germline, CDR1 is SGHTA and CDR2 is FQGNSA.

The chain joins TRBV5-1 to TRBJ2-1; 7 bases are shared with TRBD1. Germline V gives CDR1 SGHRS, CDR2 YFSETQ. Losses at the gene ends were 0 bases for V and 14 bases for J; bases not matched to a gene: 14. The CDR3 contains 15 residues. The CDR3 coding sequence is TGCGCCAGCAGCTTGGATGGGACAGTGAAGAAAGGGGAGTTCTTC. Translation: CASSLDGTVKKGEFF. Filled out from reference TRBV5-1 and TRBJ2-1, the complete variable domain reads KAGVTQTPRYLIKTRGQQVTLSCSPISGHRSVSWYQQTPGQGLQFLFEYFSETQRNKGNFPGRFSGRQFSNSRSEMNVSTLELGDSALYLCASSLDGTVKKGEFFGPGTRLTVL.